This section outlines one TCR beta chain sequence together with its context. The data derive from a study of blood T cell repertoires in COVID-19. Study details: Acute and convalescent COVID-19 specimens originated in the United States, Italy and Spain.

Seattle enrolled patients during active infection and tracked them longitudinally. TCRdb's table, derived via immunoSEQ multiplex PCR, lists solely in-frame clones and lacks some. The table shows 130,000 or so clones, with about nine tenths occurring only once. The TCR originated in a human donor with COVID-19, enrolled during active disease. The donor label of this sample is uncertain. The specimen sequenced was peripheral blood.

The CDR3 is CASSRSLYYEQYF. CDR3 nucleotide sequence: TGTGCCAGCTCTCGGAGCCTTTACTACGAGCAGTACTTC. This chain connects TRBV6-1 to TRBJ2-7; D call uncertain. The V and J ends lost 8 bases and 3 bases respectively, with 14 bases between them. This CDR3 spans 13 amino acids. Germline-derived CDR1 and CDR2 are MNHNS and SASEGT.